Listed below are T cell receptor beta chains from one sample, sequenced in a study of T cell repertoires in cytomegalovirus infection. TCRdb fed the reads into MiXCR, producing one record per CDR3 protein. Found here are approximately 280,000 distinct CDR3 sequences, roughly a fifth of them singletons; the top ten hold approximately 19%. The antigens of these receptors remain unknown. Material: cultured PBMCs, obtained from culture after CMV antigen stimulation. The receptor source for this set is a human donor in good health (CMV status not recorded). Some clones in this sample may be carry-over from other donors' samples. Each CDR3 is given with its conserved first and last residue. D genes are given only for firm matches.

j_gene,len,d_gene,v_gene,CDR3aa
TRBJ2-1,14,TRBD2,TRBV6-1,CASVGTSAYNEQFF
TRBJ1-5,14,TRBD1,TRBV10-2,CASSEQGAGQPQHF
TRBJ1-5,14,NA,TRBV19,CASSMGNTHQPQHF
TRBJ2-5,15,TRBD2,TRBV5-4,CASSLIGTSEETQYF
TRBJ2-1,17,NA,TRBV6-2/TRBV6-3,CASSFHRDSVNYNEQFF
TRBJ2-2,15,TRBD2,TRBV6-5,CASRRSGGAPGELFF
TRBJ2-1,17,TRBD2,TRBV12-5,CASGTGLAGGRGNEQFF
TRBJ2-2,14,NA,TRBV12-3/TRBV12-4,CASKSGENTGELFF
TRBJ2-2,16,NA,TRBV7-9,CASSLSRPTNTGELFF
TRBJ2-6,17,TRBD1,TRBV6-5,CASSSGTGGSGANVLTF
TRBJ2-3,12,NA,TRBV7-9,CASTRQADTQYF
TRBJ2-5,13,NA,TRBV27,CASRTLSGETQYF
TRBJ2-5,13,NA,TRBV7-2,CASSRQVSETQYF
TRBJ1-4,16,NA,TRBV19,CASSRLRQGANEKLFF
TRBJ2-7,14,TRBD2,TRBV7-7,CASSRGLADYEQYF
TRBJ1-4,12,NA,TRBV4-3,CASSRTNEKLFF
TRBJ1-5,15,NA,TRBV12-5,CASGRYDLERQPQHF
TRBJ2-5,13,NA,TRBV19,CASSMLEGETQYF
TRBJ2-3,17,TRBD2,TRBV7-4,CASSTGPAGAVTDTQYF
TRBJ1-2,15,TRBD1,TRBV6-2/TRBV6-3,CASTPSGTGVLYYTF
TRBJ1-5,13,NA,TRBV27,CASSSRGHQPQHF
TRBJ2-1,16,TRBD1,TRBV20-1,CSARGQGDFSYNEQFF
TRBJ2-1,13,NA,TRBV27,CASSLAGSDEQFF
TRBJ2-1,13,NA,TRBV7-9,CASSWEQGNEQFF
TRBJ2-1,17,NA,TRBV6-2/TRBV6-3,CASSRIETGSSYNEQFF
TRBJ2-1,14,TRBD2,TRBV3-1,CASSPSGWGTREFF
TRBJ2-2,16,TRBD2,TRBV9,CASSKTSGRNTGELFF
TRBJ2-3,12,NA,TRBV20-1,CSAGLVRDTQYF
TRBJ2-6,16,NA,TRBV7-2,CASSRRVVDKANVLTF
TRBJ1-2,16,NA,TRBV5-1,CASSPARGVANYGYTF
TRBJ2-2,16,TRBD1,TRBV7-6,CASSRTGPLRTGELFF
TRBJ1-5,13,NA,TRBV6-6,CASSYSPLEPQHF
TRBJ1-2,13,TRBD1,TRBV6-1,CASTPDRGYGYTF
TRBJ1-5,14,NA,TRBV30,CAWSSGRDGQPQHF
TRBJ1-2,15,NA,TRBV7-2,CASTPDWDRNYGYTF